The next 7 T cell receptor beta chains were all read from a single sample in a study of T cell repertoires in cytomegalovirus infection. TCRdb used MiXCR to reprocess the reads, holding one entry per CDR3 protein. The sample yields around 530,000 distinct CDR3 sequences, approximately 15% seen once. Sequencing was done on a sample of CD8+ T cells from PBMCs. These receptors all come from a human donor in good health (CMV status not recorded). Some clones in this sample may be carry-over from other donors' samples.

At least ten counts were recorded for this clonotype. The chain is built from TRBV27 and TRBJ1-4; D is undetermined. This CDR3 comprises 16 residues. Germline V lookup: CDR1 MNHEY, CDR2 SMNVEV (reference sequence). The germline V and J ends were trimmed by 4 bases and 0 bases, with 12 bases remaining between them. The CDR3 nucleotides are TGTGCCAGCAGTTCCCGTTTGGGTTCAACTAATGAAAAACTGTTTTTT. Encoded protein: CASSSRLGSTNEKLFF.

This clonotype was seen at least ten times. This rearrangement joins TRBV7-2 to TRBJ1-2, with 7 bases identical to TRBD1. With 1 base clipped from V and 0 bases from J, the junction kept 8 bases outside the gene matches. This CDR3 contains 17 residues. The germline V gene encodes CDR1 SGHTA and CDR2 FQGNSA. The CDR3 spells CASSLEGGGIPNYGYTF. The DNA for the CDR3 is TGTGCCAGCAGCTTAGAAGGGGGCGGAATCCCTAACTATGGCTACACCTTC.

This clonotype was observed a handful of times. The chain couples TRBV9 to TRBJ2-7, with 8 bases identical to TRBD1. Trimming at V came to 3 bases and at J to 3 bases, leaving 8 bases not matched to a gene. The CDR3 length is 15 residues. CDR1 and CDR2 (germline): SGDLS, YYNGEE. In nucleotides, the CDR3 is TGTGCCAGCAGCGCAAGGGCCACAGGGGGCTACGAGCAGTACTTC. It codes for CASSARATGGYEQYF.

This clonotype occurred many times. This chain connects TRBV25-1 to TRBJ2-7; TRBD2 aligns across 7 bases. With V trimmed by 0 bases and J by 6 bases, 14 bases remained unmatched. Looked up from germline, CDR1 is MGHDK and CDR2 is SYGVNS. The CDR3 sequence is 17 residues long. The CDR3 spells CASSEYRLAEGLVEQYF. CDR3 in DNA: TGTGCCAGCAGTGAATACAGGCTAGCGGAGGGACTGGTCGAGCAGTACTTC.

This clonotype was counted between two and nine times. The chain carries TRBV7-6 and TRBJ2-7; 9 bases agree with TRBD2. The V gene end was trimmed by 6 bases and the J gene end by 0 bases; junction bases not matched to a gene: 6. CDR1 and CDR2 from the germline V gene are SGHVS and FNYEAQ. The CDR3 contains 15 residues. In DNA, the CDR3 is TGTGCCAGCAGTGGGGCGGGAGGGCCCTCCTACGAGCAGTACTTC. Translation gives CASSGAGGPSYEQYF.

The table lists this clonotype with many counts. The rearrangement uses TRBV7-9 and TRBJ1-4, with D unresolved. This CDR3 contains 14 residues. Germline CDR1 and CDR2: SEHNR and FQNEAQ (reference sequence). V gave up 5 bases and J gave up 5 bases, with 12 bases separating them. DNA of the CDR3: TGTGCCAGCAGCCCCTCGGCTGGGAATGAAAAACTGTTTTTT. Amino acid sequence: CASSPSAGNEKLFF.

This clonotype was counted many times. V gene TRBV6-2 or TRBV6-3 combines with J gene TRBJ2-2; 8 bases agree with TRBD1. This CDR3 region has 17 residues. Trimming took 2 bases from V and 1 from J; bases not matched to a gene: 6. CDR1 is MNHEY and CDR2 is SVGEGT in the germline V gene. The CDR3 here is CASSYATQGENTGELFF. The CDR3 DNA is TGTGCCAGCAGTTACGCGACACAGGGGGAGAACACCGGGGAGCTGTTTTTT.